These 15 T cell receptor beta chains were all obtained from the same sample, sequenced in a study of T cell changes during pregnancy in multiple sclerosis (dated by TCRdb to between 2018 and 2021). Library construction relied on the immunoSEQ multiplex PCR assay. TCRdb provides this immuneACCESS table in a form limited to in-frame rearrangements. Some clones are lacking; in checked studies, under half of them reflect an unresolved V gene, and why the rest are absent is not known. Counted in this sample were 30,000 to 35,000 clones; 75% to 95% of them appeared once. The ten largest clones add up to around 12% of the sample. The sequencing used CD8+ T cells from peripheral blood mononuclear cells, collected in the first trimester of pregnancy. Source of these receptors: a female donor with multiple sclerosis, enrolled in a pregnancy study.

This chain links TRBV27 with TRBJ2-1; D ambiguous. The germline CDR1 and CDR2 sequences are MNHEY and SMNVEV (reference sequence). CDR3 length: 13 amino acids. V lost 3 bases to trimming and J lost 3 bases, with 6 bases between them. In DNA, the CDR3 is TGTGCCAGCAGTTTTTCCAACTACAATGAGCAGTTCTTC. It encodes CASSFSNYNEQFF.

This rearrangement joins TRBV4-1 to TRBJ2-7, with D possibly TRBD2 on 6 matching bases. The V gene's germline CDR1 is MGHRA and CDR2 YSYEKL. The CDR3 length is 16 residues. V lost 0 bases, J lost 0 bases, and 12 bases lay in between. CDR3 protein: CASSQDSGTPSYEQYF. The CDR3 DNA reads TGCGCCAGCAGCCAAGATAGCGGCACTCCCTCCTACGAGCAGTACTTC.

The CDR3 here is CASSAQAVNTGELFF. CDR3 in DNA: TGTGCCAGCAGTGCACAGGCGGTTAACACCGGGGAGCTGTTTTTT. The rearrangement links TRBV7-9 to TRBJ2-2; tentative D call: TRBD1 (5 bases). The CDR3 loop spans 15 amino acids. Deletions cut 6 bases from V and 2 bases from J, with 13 bases between. CDR1 and CDR2 from the germline V gene are SEHNR and FQNEAQ (reference sequence).

The CDR3 loop reads CASSRTEAFF. CDR3 coding DNA: TGTGCCAGCAGTCGCACTGAAGCTTTCTTT. V gene TRBV11-3 combines with J gene TRBJ1-1; no clear D. Trimming stripped 6 bases from V and 4 bases from J, with 3 bases between. The CDR3 contains 10 residues. Per germline, CDR1 SGHNT and CDR2 YENEEA.

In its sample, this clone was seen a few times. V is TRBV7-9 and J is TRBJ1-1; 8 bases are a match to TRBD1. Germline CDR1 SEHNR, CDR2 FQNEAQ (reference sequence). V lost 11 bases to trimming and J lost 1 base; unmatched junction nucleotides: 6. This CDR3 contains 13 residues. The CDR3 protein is CAGLGQGNTEAFF. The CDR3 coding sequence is TGTGCCGGCTTAGGACAGGGGAACACTGAAGCTTTCTTT.

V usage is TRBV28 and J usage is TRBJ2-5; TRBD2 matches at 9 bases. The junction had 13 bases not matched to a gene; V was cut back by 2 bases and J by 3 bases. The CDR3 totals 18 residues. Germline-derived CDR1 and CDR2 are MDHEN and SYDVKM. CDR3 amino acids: CASSLASFASGDEETQYF. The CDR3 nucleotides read TGTGCCAGCAGTTTAGCCTCGTTCGCTAGCGGGGATGAAGAGACCCAGTACTTC.

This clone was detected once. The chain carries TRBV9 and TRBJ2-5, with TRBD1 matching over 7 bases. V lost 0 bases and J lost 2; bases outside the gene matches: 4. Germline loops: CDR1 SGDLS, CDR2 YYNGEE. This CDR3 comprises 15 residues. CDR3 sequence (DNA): TGTGCCAGCAGCGTAGAAGGGACAGAGCAAGAGACCCAGTACTTC. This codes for CASSVEGTEQETQYF.

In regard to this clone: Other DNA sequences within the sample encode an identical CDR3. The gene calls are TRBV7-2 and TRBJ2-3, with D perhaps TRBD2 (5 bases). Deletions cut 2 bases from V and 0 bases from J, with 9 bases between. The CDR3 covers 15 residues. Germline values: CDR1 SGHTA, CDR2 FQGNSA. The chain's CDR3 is CASSLLAGSTDTQYF. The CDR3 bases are TGTGCCAGCAGCTTACTGGCGGGCAGCACAGATACGCAGTATTTT.

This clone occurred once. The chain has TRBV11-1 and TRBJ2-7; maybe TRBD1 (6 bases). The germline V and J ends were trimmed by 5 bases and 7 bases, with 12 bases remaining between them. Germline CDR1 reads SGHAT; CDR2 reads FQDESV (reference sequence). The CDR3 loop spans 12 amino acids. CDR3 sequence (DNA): TGTGCCAGCAGCCGGGGACACGATGAGCAGTACTTC. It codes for CASSRGHDEQYF.

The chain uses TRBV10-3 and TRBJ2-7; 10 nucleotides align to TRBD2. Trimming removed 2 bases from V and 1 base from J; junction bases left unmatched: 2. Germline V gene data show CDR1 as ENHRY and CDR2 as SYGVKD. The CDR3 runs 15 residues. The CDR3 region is CAISEPSGRSYEQYF. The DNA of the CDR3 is TGTGCCATCAGTGAGCCTAGCGGGAGATCCTACGAGCAGTACTTC.

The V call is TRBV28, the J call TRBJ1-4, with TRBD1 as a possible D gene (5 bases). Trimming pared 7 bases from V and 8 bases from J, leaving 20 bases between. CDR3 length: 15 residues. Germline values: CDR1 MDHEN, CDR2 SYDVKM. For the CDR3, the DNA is TGTGCCAGCAATCCCTATGACAGCCCTCGAGAAAAACTGTTTTTT. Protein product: CASNPYDSPREKLFF.

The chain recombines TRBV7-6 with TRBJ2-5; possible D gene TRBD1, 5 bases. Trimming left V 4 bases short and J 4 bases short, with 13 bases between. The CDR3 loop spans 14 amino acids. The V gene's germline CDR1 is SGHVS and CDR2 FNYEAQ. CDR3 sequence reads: CASSSRQGPETQYF. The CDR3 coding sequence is TGTGCCAGCAGCTCCCGCCAGGGTCCAGAGACCCAGTACTTC.

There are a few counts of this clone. The CDR3 DNA reads TGTGCCAGCAGCGTAGAGACTAGCACAGATACGCAGTATTTT. Residues: CASSVETSTDTQYF. V and J are TRBV9 and TRBJ2-3, with no clear D. Germline CDR1 reads SGDLS; CDR2 reads YYNGEE. This CDR3 has 14 amino acids. The V gene lost 0 bases and the J gene lost 0 bases, with 5 bases spanning the gap.

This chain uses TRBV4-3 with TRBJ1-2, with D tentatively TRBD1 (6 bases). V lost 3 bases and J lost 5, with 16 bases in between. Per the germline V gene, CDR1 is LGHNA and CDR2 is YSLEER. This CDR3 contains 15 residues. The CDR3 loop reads CASSQGWDNLYGYTF. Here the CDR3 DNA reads TGCGCCAGCAGCCAGGGCTGGGACAACTTATATGGCTACACCTTC.

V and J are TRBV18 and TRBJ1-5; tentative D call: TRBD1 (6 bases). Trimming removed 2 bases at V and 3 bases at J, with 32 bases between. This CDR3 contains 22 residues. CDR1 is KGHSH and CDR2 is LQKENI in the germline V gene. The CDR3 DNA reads TGTGCCAGCTCACCAAAGGCCCAGTATTCTAACCCGGGACAACGTTTCAATCAGCCCCAGCATTTT. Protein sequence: CASSPKAQYSNPGQRFNQPQHF. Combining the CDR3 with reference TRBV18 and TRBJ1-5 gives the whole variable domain NAGVMQNPRHLVRRRGQEARLRCSPMKGHSHVYWYRQLPEEGLKFMVYLQKENIIDESGMPKERFSAEFPKEGPSILRIQQVVRGDSAAYFCASSPKAQYSNPGQRFNQPQHFGDGTRLSIL.